This T cell receptor beta chain was documented in a study of OX40 agonist ivuxolimab in advanced cancers. As for the study more broadly: The costimulatory receptor OX40 (CD134) was targeted by ivuxolimab, a fully human IgG2 agonistic monoclonal antibody. Intravenous ivuxolimab was administered to patients every 2 weeks at six dose levels: 0.01, 0.1, 0.3, 1.5, 3 and 10 mg/kg. Peripheral TCRbeta sequencing aimed to test whether ivuxolimab altered TCR sequence diversity and caused clonal T-cell expansion. Among the approximately 54 dose-escalation patients, some 19 had hepatocellular carcinoma, roughly 15 melanoma, 9 renal cell carcinoma and 9 head and neck cancer. Prior anti-PD-1, anti-PD-L1 or anti-CTLA-4 therapy was permitted, and 40% to 50% of dose-escalation patients had received checkpoint inhibitors. In the dose-escalation cohort, more than 75% of patients were male, and the mean age was approximately 60 years, with a range of roughly 23 to 85. Partial responses occurred in three dose-escalation patients: two with cutaneous melanoma and one with hepatocellular carcinoma. The paper reports the monotherapy dose-escalation portion (N ≈ 50 patients) of the phase I ivuxolimab trial.

On the study overall, not on this receptor specifically: At doses of 0.1 to 3.0 mg/kg, clonal expansion of both CD4+ and CD8+ blood T cells was observed from baseline to week 6. In partial responders in the 0.1-3.0 mg/kg groups, normalized peripheral clonal expansion was found to be among the lowest, especially among CD8+ T cells. After ivuxolimab, CD8+ T cells had more expanded clones than CD4+ T cells on average. Antigen specificity was not determined for the clonally expanded peripheral T cells. Low levels of normalized T-cell clonal expansion were also shown by some nonresponding patients.

The trial excluded patients who had a history of autoimmune disease or were on systemic immunosuppression. Peripheral blood for TCR sequencing was collected from all dose cohorts at baseline, on cycle 4 day 1, and on cycle 7 day 1. The samples were drawn from a first-in-human, open-label, multicenter phase I dose-escalation trial of ivuxolimab. Adults with locally advanced or metastatic melanoma, renal cell carcinoma, hepatocellular carcinoma or head and neck squamous cell carcinoma were enrolled in the trial. Before TCR sequencing, CD4+ and CD8+ T cells were separately sorted from peripheral blood. Genomic DNA was extracted from sorted cells for sequencing of the TCRbeta CDR3 region. The immunoSEQ Assay was used to sequence the TCRbeta CDR3 regions. TCRdb's version of the immuneACCESS table is confined to in-frame rearrangements and falls short of the full clone set. An unresolved V gene accounts for under half of the shortfall where checked; the remainder is of unknown origin. The table for this sample lists 85,000 to 95,000 clones; 89% of them were counted only once. The ten largest clones capture about 0.31% of the sample.

Points on this clone: Its antigen remains undetermined. Base qualities are missing; no much larger clone stands one base away.

The CDR3 covers 16 residues, taking in both the cysteine and the phenylalanine. Only CDR3 DNA is held: 48 bases, read in frame from base 1. The germline V gene encodes CDR1 LNHDA and CDR2 SQIVND (reference sequence). V trim: 1 base; J trim: 2 bases; unmatched bases: 8. This clonotype originated in an adult with an advanced solid tumor such as melanoma, head and neck, liver or kidney cancer. Here the sequenced sample was CD4+ or CD8+ T cells sorted from blood, taken in a trial of the OX40 agonist ivuxolimab. The sequence links TRBV19 to TRBJ2-7, with 7 bases in between that match TRBD1. The nucleotide sequence reads as follows: TGTGCCAGTAGTATAGGGGGGACAGTTCCGACCTACGAGCAGTACTTC. Its coded protein is CASSIGGTVPTYEQYF.